A selection of T cell receptor beta chains follows, all from one sample in a study of T-cell memory formation after mild COVID-19. TCRdb called the 5' RACE reads again in MiXCR, with one record for every CDR3 protein. The top ten hold approximately 21% of the sample, which has approximately 300,000 distinct CDR3 sequences, around 19% seen once. Sequenced material: PBMCs or a T cell subset sorted from them (not recorded which). These receptors all stem from a man aged 18 to 30 who had mild COVID-19 (a few samples of this study predate the infection). Cell type and time point are not known. Both conserved end residues are part of each CDR3. Each record gives: D gene, V gene, J gene, clone size, CDR3 protein, CDR3 DNA. A D gene is named only where the DNA matches it firmly. Clone size appears in some rows only: once, few, many, or a class for an expanded clone.

d_call: NA
v_call: TRBV5-6
j_call: TRBJ1-1
clone_size: many
cdr3_aa: CASPGTGNTEAFF
cdr3_nt: TGTGCCAGCCCTGGGACGGGGAACACTGAAGCTTTCTTT

d_call: NA
v_call: TRBV7-9
j_call: TRBJ2-3
clone_size: few
cdr3_aa: CANEDTQYF
cdr3_nt: TGTGCCAACGAAGATACGCAGTATTTT

d_call: TRBD2
v_call: TRBV6-1
j_call: TRBJ2-1
clone_size: few
cdr3_aa: CASERQAGGSAYNEQFF
cdr3_nt: TGTGCCAGCGAGCGGCAAGCGGGGGGTTCGGCCTACAATGAGCAGTTCTTC

d_call: NA
v_call: TRBV5-1
j_call: TRBJ2-3
clone_size: few
cdr3_aa: CASSFPSHTDTQYF
cdr3_nt: TGCGCCAGCAGCTTTCCCAGCCACACAGATACGCAGTATTTT

d_call: NA
v_call: TRBV14
j_call: TRBJ2-5
clone_size: few
cdr3_aa: CASSQLGSLRGGSQYF
cdr3_nt: TGTGCCAGCAGCCAACTCGGGTCTCTTCGAGGTGGTTCCCAGTACTTC

d_call: NA
v_call: TRBV5-6
j_call: TRBJ2-2
clone_size: few
cdr3_aa: CASSRGPNTGELFF
cdr3_nt: TGTGCCAGCAGCCGGGGGCCGAACACCGGGGAGCTGTTTTTT

d_call: NA
v_call: TRBV6-5
j_call: TRBJ1-4
clone_size: NA
cdr3_aa: CAKKWPEPLYEKLFF
cdr3_nt: TGTGCCAAAAAGTGGCCTGAGCCCCTTTATGAAAAACTGTTTTTT

d_call: NA
v_call: TRBV3-1
j_call: TRBJ2-5
clone_size: few
cdr3_aa: CASSQDETPTQYF
cdr3_nt: TGTGCCAGCAGCCAAGATGAGACACCGACCCAGTACTTC

d_call: NA
v_call: TRBV4-3
j_call: TRBJ1-1
clone_size: NA
cdr3_aa: CASSQDPLIYEAFF
cdr3_nt: TGCGCCAGCAGCCAAGATCCGCTCATATATGAAGCTTTCTTT

d_call: NA
v_call: TRBV12-3/TRBV12-4
j_call: TRBJ1-3
clone_size: few
cdr3_aa: CASSYTLASGNTIYF
cdr3_nt: TGTGCCAGCAGTTATACGTTAGCCTCTGGAAACACCATATATTTT

d_call: NA
v_call: TRBV7-9
j_call: TRBJ1-6
clone_size: NA
cdr3_aa: CASSPPAGSYNSPLHF
cdr3_nt: TGTGCCAGCAGCCCACCGGCGGGATCCTATAATTCACCCCTCCACTTT

d_call: NA
v_call: TRBV4-1
j_call: TRBJ1-2
clone_size: NA
cdr3_aa: CASSPRTGNNYGYTF
cdr3_nt: TGCGCCAGCAGCCCCCGGACTGGAAATAACTATGGCTACACCTTC

d_call: NA
v_call: TRBV20-1
j_call: TRBJ1-1
clone_size: few
cdr3_aa: CSASNPPVFEAFF
cdr3_nt: TGCAGTGCTAGTAATCCACCTGTCTTCGAAGCTTTCTTT

d_call: NA
v_call: TRBV3-2
j_call: TRBJ1-4
clone_size: NA
cdr3_aa: CASSHEGFHTTNEKLFF
cdr3_nt: TGTGCCAGCAGCCACGAGGGTTTCCATACAACTAATGAAAAACTGTTTTTT

d_call: NA
v_call: TRBV19
j_call: TRBJ1-2
clone_size: NA
cdr3_aa: CASSILRHQDHGYTF
cdr3_nt: TGTGCCAGTAGTATACTCCGACATCAGGACCATGGCTACACCTTC

d_call: NA
v_call: TRBV7-2
j_call: TRBJ2-2
clone_size: NA
cdr3_aa: CASRDLGELFF
cdr3_nt: TGTGCCAGCAGGGACCTGGGGGAGCTGTTTTTT

d_call: TRBD1
v_call: TRBV4-1
j_call: TRBJ1-5
clone_size: NA
cdr3_aa: CASSQDRVGGASQPQHF
cdr3_nt: TGCGCCAGCAGCCAAGATCGTGTAGGGGGCGCATCTCAGCCCCAGCATTTT

d_call: NA
v_call: TRBV6-2/TRBV6-3
j_call: TRBJ1-5
clone_size: few
cdr3_aa: CARSYSGPAQPQHF
cdr3_nt: TGTGCCAGAAGTTACTCAGGGCCGGCCCAGCCCCAGCATTTT

d_call: TRBD2
v_call: TRBV12-3/TRBV12-4
j_call: TRBJ2-2
clone_size: NA
cdr3_aa: CASSQSGTSDPGELFF
cdr3_nt: TGTGCCAGCAGCCAGAGCGGGACTAGTGACCCCGGGGAGCTGTTTTTT

d_call: NA
v_call: TRBV6-5
j_call: TRBJ2-6
clone_size: NA
cdr3_aa: CASKGGLSGANVLTF
cdr3_nt: TGTGCCAGCAAGGGGGGCCTCTCCGGGGCCAACGTCCTGACTTTC

d_call: NA
v_call: TRBV6-6
j_call: TRBJ2-7
clone_size: few
cdr3_aa: CASSPDPFNEQYF
cdr3_nt: TGTGCCAGCAGTCCCGACCCTTTTAACGAGCAGTACTTC

d_call: TRBD1
v_call: TRBV5-1
j_call: TRBJ2-2
clone_size: NA
cdr3_aa: CASSSPGQTGELFF
cdr3_nt: TGCGCCAGCAGTTCGCCGGGACAGACCGGGGAGCTGTTTTTT

d_call: NA
v_call: TRBV4-2
j_call: TRBJ1-1
clone_size: NA
cdr3_aa: CASSQPDREAFF
cdr3_nt: TGTGCCAGCAGCCAACCAGACAGGGAAGCTTTCTTT

d_call: NA
v_call: TRBV27
j_call: TRBJ2-2
clone_size: few
cdr3_aa: CASSPSQGATGELFF
cdr3_nt: TGTGCCAGCAGCCCCTCCCAGGGAGCCACCGGGGAGCTGTTTTTT

d_call: NA
v_call: TRBV6-5
j_call: TRBJ2-5
clone_size: few
cdr3_aa: CASSYQGGPGETQYF
cdr3_nt: TGTGCCAGCAGTTACCAGGGGGGCCCGGGAGAGACCCAGTACTTC

d_call: NA
v_call: TRBV4-3
j_call: TRBJ2-2
clone_size: NA
cdr3_aa: CASSQDRWTGELFF
cdr3_nt: TGCGCCAGCAGCCAAGATAGGTGGACCGGGGAGCTGTTTTTT

d_call: NA
v_call: TRBV20-1
j_call: TRBJ1-2
clone_size: NA
cdr3_aa: CSASSILHNYGYTF
cdr3_nt: TGCAGTGCTAGTTCAATACTCCACAACTATGGCTACACCTTC

d_call: NA
v_call: TRBV6-5
j_call: TRBJ2-3
clone_size: NA
cdr3_aa: CASSIMAGTDTQYF
cdr3_nt: TGTGCCAGCAGTATTATGGCTGGAACAGATACGCAGTATTTT

d_call: NA
v_call: TRBV4-1
j_call: TRBJ2-3
clone_size: NA
cdr3_aa: CASSPILGDTQYF
cdr3_nt: TGCGCCAGCAGTCCGATCCTGGGAGATACGCAGTATTTT

d_call: NA
v_call: TRBV18
j_call: TRBJ1-1
clone_size: NA
cdr3_aa: CASSPRPLEAFF
cdr3_nt: TGTGCCAGCTCACCACGACCCCTTGAAGCTTTCTTT

d_call: NA
v_call: TRBV5-1
j_call: TRBJ1-1
clone_size: NA
cdr3_aa: CASSPEGVGPQEAFF
cdr3_nt: TGCGCCAGCAGCCCGGAGGGGGTCGGGCCCCAAGAAGCTTTCTTT

d_call: TRBD2
v_call: TRBV27
j_call: TRBJ2-1
clone_size: few
cdr3_aa: CASWSGGSRHEQFF
cdr3_nt: TGTGCCAGCTGGAGCGGGGGGTCTCGTCATGAGCAGTTCTTC

d_call: NA
v_call: TRBV29-1
j_call: TRBJ1-2
clone_size: NA
cdr3_aa: CSGFGGDYGYTF
cdr3_nt: TGCAGCGGTTTTGGAGGGGACTATGGCTACACCTTC

d_call: NA
v_call: TRBV6-5
j_call: TRBJ1-1
clone_size: NA
cdr3_aa: CASSYSGGWAEAFF
cdr3_nt: TGTGCCAGCAGTTACTCGGGGGGTTGGGCTGAAGCTTTCTTT

d_call: NA
v_call: TRBV7-2
j_call: TRBJ1-5
clone_size: few
cdr3_aa: CASSPGPSSQPQHF
cdr3_nt: TGTGCCAGCAGCCCGGGCCCCTCGTCTCAGCCCCAGCATTTT